The 17 T cell receptor beta chains listed next were all sequenced from one sample in a study of cytomegalovirus exposure and HLA in healthy donors. Primers for the PCR totalled 60 Vbeta and 13 Jbeta. Measured with immunoSEQ multiplex PCR; TCRdb has only the in-frame clones, and not every one. The top ten hold about 8.6% of the sample, which has some 150,000 clones, roughly 80% seen once. Sequenced input: PBMCs. Receptors originate from a woman aged 50 to 60 in good health and CMV-seropositive.

This clone has just one count. The V gene is TRBV2, the J gene TRBJ2-5, with 10 bases fitting TRBD1. The CDR3 consists of 15 residues. In germline, CDR1 is SNHLY, CDR2 FYNNEI. The J segment lost 5 bases and the V segment lost 4 bases, leaving 7 bases of the junction unmatched. CDR3 coding DNA: TGTGCCAGCAGTGCCCCGGGACAGGGGACGGAGACCCAGTACTTC. Protein: CASSAPGQGTETQYF.

The genes are TRBV19 and TRBJ2-1, with a tentative D call TRBD1 (6 bases). The CDR3 totals 14 residues. The ends were cut back, 4 bases at V and 9 bases at J, with 16 bases in the middle. Germline loops: CDR1 LNHDA, CDR2 SQIVND (reference sequence). The CDR3 sequence is CASSTGTRKSEQFF. CDR3 DNA sequence: TGTGCCAGTAGTACCGGGACACGAAAGAGTGAGCAGTTCTTC.

This clone was found once. The V call is TRBV6-5, the J call TRBJ2-7, with 7 bases matching TRBD1. This CDR3 spans 14 amino acids. Germline assignment: CDR1 MNHEY and CDR2 SVGAGI. Germline trimming cut 4 bases from V and 0 bases from J; bases unmatched to any gene: 3. CDR3 coding DNA: TGTGCCAGCAGTTGGGGACAGAGCTCCTACGAGCAGTACTTC. This translates into CASSWGQSSYEQYF.

The chain joins TRBV29-1 to TRBJ2-2; TRBD2 is a possible D gene (5 bases). Trimming pared 3 bases from V and 2 bases from J, leaving 13 bases between. There are 15 residues in the CDR3. Looked up from germline, CDR1 is SQVTM and CDR2 is ANQGSEA. CDR3 nucleotides: TGCAGCGTTGACCACGGACGGGGAAACACCGGGGAGCTGTTTTTT. Residues: CSVDHGRGNTGELFF.

For the CDR3, the DNA is TGTGCCAGCAGTTTAGCTAGCCTAGAGACCCAGTACTTC. Protein product: CASSLASLETQYF. The chain recombines TRBV28 with TRBJ2-5; a possible D gene is TRBD2 (5 bases). V shed 2 bases and J shed 4 bases, with 8 bases lying between them. Germline CDR1 and CDR2: MDHEN and SYDVKM. This CDR3 contains 13 residues.

The gene calls are TRBV10-3 and TRBJ1-2; 12 bases are shared with TRBD1. CDR1 is ENHRY and CDR2 is SYGVKD in the germline V gene. J gave up 3 bases and V 6 bases, and 8 bases lay outside the gene matches. CDR3 length: 16 residues. The CDR3 nucleotides read TGTGCCATCAGCCCGGGACAGGGGGCCACGGACTATGGCTACACCTTC. The encoded protein is CAISPGQGATDYGYTF.

The chain joins TRBV6-5 to TRBJ2-2; tentatively, D is TRBD1 (7 bases). This CDR3 is 14 amino acids long. CDR1 is MNHEY and CDR2 is SVGAGI in the germline V gene. V shed 7 bases and J shed 7 bases, with 16 bases lying between them. CDR3 in amino acids: CASTSPGGYGELFF. The DNA of the CDR3 is TGTGCCAGCACCTCACCAGGGGGGTACGGGGAGCTGTTTTTT.

This clone has only a few counts. V and J are TRBV2 and TRBJ1-6; 7 bases are a match to TRBD1. J was trimmed by 8 bases and V by 6 bases; bases with no gene match: 4. Germline V gene sequence: CDR1 SNHLY, CDR2 FYNNEI. CDR3 size: 13 residues. CDR3 sequence (DNA): TGTGCCAGCAGACAGGGGTCTTATTCACCCCTCCACTTT. Its protein is CASRQGSYSPLHF.

The rearrangement uses TRBV30 and TRBJ2-3; D remains unclear. The V end lost 2 bases, the J end lost 0 bases, and 9 bases lay between the germline ends. The CDR3 contains 14 residues. Looked up from germline, CDR1 is GTSNPN and CDR2 is SVGIG (reference sequence). CDR3 sequence: CAWSTGVSTDTQYF. CDR3 in DNA: TGTGCCTGGAGTACCGGTGTTAGCACAGATACGCAGTATTTT.

V usage is TRBV30 and J usage is TRBJ2-3, with 9 bases identical to TRBD2. This CDR3 has 15 amino acids. After removal of 0 bases from V and 5 bases from J, the junction contained 6 bases not matched to a gene. CDR1 and CDR2 (germline): GTSNPN, SVGIG (reference sequence). The chain's CDR3 is CAWSVLAGAGDTQYF. The CDR3 DNA is TGTGCCTGGAGTGTATTAGCGGGGGCGGGAGATACGCAGTATTTT.

The V and J genes are TRBV7-9 and TRBJ2-5; 9 nucleotides match TRBD1. Germline trimming cut 5 bases from V and 7 bases from J; bases unmatched to any gene: 8. This CDR3 is built from 14 residues. Germline values: CDR1 SEHNR, CDR2 FQNEAQ (reference sequence). The CDR3 sequence is CASSQRDREATQYF. In DNA form, the CDR3 reads TGTGCCAGCAGCCAACGGGACAGGGAGGCGACCCAGTACTTC.

J is TRBJ1-1 and V is TRBV7-2, with TRBD1 matching 7 bases. The CDR3 loop spans 14 amino acids. The trim removed 2 bases at V and 4 bases at J, leaving 4 bases unmatched. Germline-derived CDR1 and CDR2 are SGHTA and FQGNSA. In DNA form, the CDR3 reads TGTGCCAGCAGCTTACCGGGACAGTTCACTGAAGCTTTCTTT. It encodes CASSLPGQFTEAFF.

The CDR3 coding sequence is TGTGCCAGTAGTATAGTAGCAGGGGGAGAGGAGACCCAGTACTTC. Translating it yields CASSIVAGGEETQYF. The V call is TRBV19, the J call TRBJ2-5; 7 positions agree with TRBD1. The V gene end was trimmed by 1 base and the J gene end by 5 bases; junction bases not matched to a gene: 7. Germline CDR1 LNHDA, CDR2 SQIVND (reference sequence). The CDR3 is 15 residues long.

The rearrangement uses TRBV5-4 and TRBJ1-1, with 9 bases that match TRBD1. From germline, CDR1 is SGHNT and CDR2 YYREEE (reference sequence). Unmatched junction bases numbered 4, after V lost 0 bases and J lost 1 base. The length of the CDR3 is 16 residues. CDR3 region: CASSLGWDRANTEAFF. CDR3 coding DNA: TGTGCCAGCAGCTTGGGCTGGGACAGGGCGAACACTGAAGCTTTCTTT.

DNA of the CDR3: TGTGCCAGCAGCCCCGCGGGAAGCGATACGCAGTATTTT. It is translated as CASSPAGSDTQYF. This chain uses TRBV7-9 with TRBJ2-3; D might be TRBD2 (6 bases). Per germline, CDR1 SEHNR and CDR2 FQNEAQ (reference sequence). The CDR3 totals 13 residues. Trimming removed 5 bases from V and 6 bases from J, with 12 bases in between. The whole variable domain, remainder taken from reference TRBV7-9 and TRBJ2-3, is DTGVSQNPRHKITKRGQNVTFRCDPISEHNRLYWYRQTLGQGPEFLTYFQNEAQLEKSRLLSDRFSAERPKGSFSTLEIQRTEQGDSAMYLCASSPAGSDTQYFGPGTRLTVL.

The gene calls are TRBV7-8 and TRBJ2-7, with 7 positions matching TRBD1. V shed 4 bases and J 1 base; nucleotides not matched to a gene: 1. Per the germline V gene, CDR1 is SGHVS and CDR2 is FQNEAQ. CDR3 length: 13 amino acids. The CDR3 bases are TGTGCCAGCAGCTCGGGACAGTCCTACGAGCAGTACTTC. As protein: CASSSGQSYEQYF.

In its sample, this clone was seen a few times. This rearrangement joins TRBV18 to TRBJ1-6; a possible D gene is TRBD1 (5 bases). There are 15 residues in the CDR3. CDR1 KGHSH and CDR2 LQKENI come from the germline V gene. V was clipped by 0 bases and J by 9 bases, with 12 bases between them. CDR3 nucleotides: TGTGCCAGCTCACCACCCGGGGGACTCGGTTCACCCCTCCACTTT. Its translation: CASSPPGGLGSPLHF.